The clone carrying this T cell receptor beta chain was observed a few times. V was shortened by 1 base and J by 8 bases, with 12 bases between the two germline ends. Germline V gives CDR1 LNHNV, CDR2 YYDKDF (reference sequence). The CDR3 length is 15 residues. This entry belongs to a study of early T cells in non-severe SARS-CoV-2 infection. Across the study: Sequencing targeted bulk RNA from unsorted whole blood, leaving chains unpaired.

The TCR library protocol attached unique molecular identifiers to the individual cDNA molecules. TCRdb analysed the 5' RACE reads with MiXCR anew, one entry per CDR3 protein. The profile shows approximately 71,000 distinct CDR3 sequences, roughly a tenth of them singletons. The sample taken for sequencing was whole blood. The receptor comes from an adult who was a healthcare worker with PCR-confirmed SARS-CoV-2 infection or an uninfected control (not recorded which). The rearrangement joins TRBV15 to TRBJ1-6, with no clear D. CDR3 nucleotides: TGTGCCACCAGCAGAGTCCGGGTTGAGGATTCACCCCTCCACTTT. Translation: CATSRVRVEDSPLHF.